This T cell receptor beta chain originates from a study of response to subunit inactivated influenza vaccine. Findings of the study overall: Authors suggested each seasonal influenza vaccination recruits few new T cells.

V was shortened by 7 bases and J by 2 bases, with 8 bases between the two germline ends. This CDR3 spans 13 amino acids. Germline CDR1 is MDHEN and CDR2 is SYDVKM. In regard to this clonotype: Its matching antigen is unknown.

TCRdb re-called the RT-PCR reads through MiXCR, storing one row per CDR3 protein. The sample holds about 500,000 distinct CDR3 sequences, 16% seen once. This specimen consisted of CD4+ T cells sorted from PBMCs, obtained about 24 months after vaccination. The V and J genes are TRBV28 and TRBJ2-2, with D possibly TRBD1 on 5 matching bases. This receptor was obtained from a man aged 50 to 69 who received an inactivated influenza vaccine. The CDR3 DNA sequence: TGTGCCAGCACAGACAGTAACACCGGGGAGCTGTTTTTT. This sequence encodes CASTDSNTGELFF.